Included here is one TCR beta chain sequence, with context. The same CDR3 is also encoded by other DNA sequences in this sample. Original processing notes: Junction-only immunoSEQ data arrived without quality scores, meaning filtering differed. Clones were read by immunoSEQ multiplex PCR, and TCRdb kept only the in-frame ones, dropping some. The DNA was the basis for D and trimming; V, J and clone size are from that table. The table records about 2.3 million clones, around 93% of them present only once. These data belong to a study of shared clonotypes between healthy human individuals. With 6 bases removed from V and 4 bases from J, the gap between germline ends came to 12 bases. Germline loops: CDR1 LNHDA, CDR2 SQIVND (reference sequence). The length of the CDR3 is 13 residues.

The chain employs TRBV19 and TRBJ1-1, with a tentative D call TRBD1 (5 bases). The sequenced sample was naive CD4+ T cells from PBMCs. Noted subset: CD45RA+ positively selected. The origin of this receptor is a man between 18 and 29 years old in good health. Some clones in this sample may be carry-over from other donors' samples. CDR3 DNA: TGTGCCAGTAGCTGGGACGGGAGCACTGAAGCTTTCTTT. It is translated as CASSWDGSTEAFF. Filled out from reference TRBV19 and TRBJ1-1, the complete variable domain reads DGGITQSPKYLFRKEGQNVTLSCEQNLNHDAMYWYRQDPGQGLRLIYYSQIVNDFQKGDIAEGYSVSREKKESFPLTVTSAQKNPTAFYLCASSWDGSTEAFFGQGTRLTVV.